This T cell receptor (beta chain) was sequenced during a study of CD8 T cells in Susac syndrome. CDR3 length: 12 residues. Trimming pared 6 bases from V and 15 bases from J, leaving 18 bases between. Random-hexamer reverse transcription was applied to about 0.45 to 1 ug RNA. With immunoSEQ multiplex PCR, TCR beta CDR3 was amplified across 54 Vbeta and 13 Jbeta. TCRdb re-derived calls from the immunoSEQ multiplex PCR reads in MiXCR, one entry per CDR3 protein. Among almost 450,000 distinct CDR3 sequences, approximately 85% were seen once, and the ten largest hold 0.12%. CD8+ and CD4+ T cells from blood underwent TCR beta sequencing, which was carried out in a high-throughput format. TEMRA cells were enriched by FACS, while CD8+ and CD4+ T cells were obtained through a negative isolation that was performed magnetically.

Sequenced: CD8+ T cells from PBMCs. The chain joins TRBV12-3 or TRBV12-4 to TRBJ1-5; unclear D gene. This receptor was obtained from a human donor with multiple sclerosis. CDR3 in amino acids: CASSSPSEALHF. The DNA for the CDR3 is TGTGCCAGCAGCTCCCCCTCTGAGGCCCTGCATTTT.